Presented here are 10 T cell receptor beta chains from one specimen sequenced in a study of T cells in Graves' hyperthyroidism and ophthalmopathy. What was amplified from RNA transcripts were TCR beta CDR3 regions. Researchers ran a first-round RT-PCR on the TCR CDR3 using the HTBI primer set. TCRdb re-called the multiplex PCR reads through MiXCR, storing one row per CDR3 protein. Among 700,000 to 950,000 distinct CDR3 sequences listed, 30% to 40% were seen once. The sample taken for sequencing was blood. The receptors were gathered from a woman aged 40 to 49 with Graves' hyperthyroidism.

This clonotype occurred many times. The V call is TRBV20-1, the J call TRBJ2-5; D may be TRBD2 (6 bases). V lost 0 bases, J lost 2 bases, and 7 bases lay in between. This CDR3 region has 13 residues. The germline V gene has CDR1 DFQATT and CDR2 SNEGSKA (reference sequence). CDR3 region: CSARESGQETQYF. The CDR3 DNA sequence: TGCAGTGCTAGAGAAAGCGGGCAAGAGACCCAGTACTTC.

The chain carries TRBV3-1 and TRBJ1-2; TRBD1 aligns across 7 bases. The ends lost 1 base at V and 7 bases at J; junction bases unmatched: 9. The V gene's germline CDR1 is LGHDT and CDR2 YNNKEL (reference sequence). This CDR3 is 15 amino acids long. The CDR3 protein is CASSQGRQGGLGYTF. The CDR3 DNA follows: TGTGCCAGCAGCCAAGGGAGACAGGGTGGCCTTGGCTACACCTTC.

The rearrangement joins TRBV20-1 to TRBJ2-5; TRBD2 is a possible D gene (6 bases). The length of the CDR3 is 15 residues. Germline CDR1 reads DFQATT; CDR2 reads SNEGSKA (reference sequence). Trimming shortened V by 0 bases and J by 4 bases, and 15 bases separated the two germline ends. The CDR3 region has the DNA TGCAGTGCTAGAGATTTCGGGAGAGGAGGAGAGACCCAGTACTTC. Its translation is CSARDFGRGGETQYF.

About this clonotype itself: A read error may account for a junction end that differs from germline. The CDR3 bases are TGTGCCAGCAGGCTTGGGGTGGCAGGGGTGTCACCCCTCTACTTT. This encodes CASRLGVAGVSPLYF. The V call is TRBV11-2, the J call TRBJ1-6; maybe TRBD1 (6 bases). The CDR3 totals 15 residues. Germline CDR1 is SGHAT and CDR2 is FQNNGV.

This clonotype turned up a few times. The rearrangement joins TRBV6-2 or TRBV6-3 to TRBJ2-7, with 8 bases fitting TRBD1. The CDR3 has 14 residues. The trim removed 5 bases at V and 7 bases at J, leaving 10 bases unmatched. In germline, CDR1 is MNHEY, CDR2 SVGEGT. The CDR3 DNA follows: TGTGCCAGCAGTCTCCGGGACAGGTGGGGGGAGCAGTACTTC. Translated: CASSLRDRWGEQYF.

This clonotype was picked up many times. V gene TRBV19 combines with J gene TRBJ1-5; D unclear. V gave up 3 bases and J gave up 1 base, with 10 bases separating them. The CDR3 loop spans 15 amino acids. Per the germline V gene, CDR1 is LNHDA and CDR2 is SQIVND (reference sequence). CDR3 amino acids: CASSMPGVSNQPQHF. The CDR3 DNA follows: TGTGCCAGTAGTATGCCCGGGGTCAGCAATCAGCCCCAGCATTTT.

This clonotype has a handful of counts. V usage is TRBV4-1 and J usage is TRBJ2-7, with 7 bases matching TRBD1. The CDR3 sequence is 16 residues long. Germline CDR1 MGHRA, CDR2 YSYEKL. Losses at the gene ends were 3 bases for V and 2 bases for J; bases not matched to a gene: 10. The DNA for the CDR3 is TGCGCCAGCAGCCAGGACCCGGGACAGTTTACCTACGAGCAGTACTTC. This encodes CASSQDPGQFTYEQYF.

This chain uses TRBV4-1 with TRBJ1-1, with D unresolved. The CDR3 is 13 amino acids. The V and J ends lost 7 bases and 5 bases respectively, with 14 bases between them. The germline CDR1 and CDR2 sequences are MGHRA and YSYEKL. The CDR3 DNA sequence: TGCGCCAGCACGGAGGGTCTCGGGACTGAAGCTTTCTTT. It is translated as CASTEGLGTEAFF.

Regarding this clonotype: This may come from a read error, since a much larger clone is one base off. V gene TRBV10-3 combines with J gene TRBJ2-6; no clear D gene. The germline V gene encodes CDR1 ENHRY and CDR2 SYGVKD. The CDR3 has 15 residues. V was cut by 11 bases and J by 2 bases, with 16 bases left in between. The CDR3: CAGSESDTGANVLTF. The CDR3 DNA reads as TGTGCCGGCAGTGAATCGGATACTGGGGCCAACGTCCTGACTTTC.

This clonotype showed up many times. The rearrangement joins TRBV15 to TRBJ1-5, with D perhaps matching TRBD1 (5 bases). The CDR3 totals 16 residues. The V gene lost 4 bases and the J gene lost 3 bases, with 16 bases spanning the gap. Germline V gene lookup returns CDR1 LNHNV and CDR2 YYDKDF (reference sequence). The CDR3 DNA reads TGTGCCACCAGCACCAGGGATCCTTCCGCCAATCAGCCCCAGCATTTT. The encoded protein is CATSTRDPSANQPQHF.